One sample yielded the 20 T cell receptor beta chains listed below, sequenced in a study of T cell changes during pregnancy in multiple sclerosis. TCRdb's table, derived via immunoSEQ multiplex PCR, lists solely in-frame clones and lacks some. Of fewer than 90,000 clones in the sample, around 95% were seen once. The sample was peripheral blood, taken in the third trimester of pregnancy. These receptors all stem from a female donor in good health, enrolled as a control in a pregnancy study.

The chain recombines TRBV6-6 with TRBJ1-1; 7 bases agree with TRBD1. Germline values: CDR1 MNHNY, CDR2 SVGAGI (reference sequence). CDR3 length equals 14 residues. The V gene end was trimmed by 7 bases and the J gene end by 2 bases; junction bases not matched to a gene: 7. CDR3 sequence reads: CASTETGINTEAFF. The DNA of the CDR3 is TGTGCCAGCACCGAGACAGGGATAAACACTGAAGCTTTCTTT.

The V call is TRBV7-2, the J call TRBJ1-4, with 8 bases fitting TRBD1. Germline trimming cut 2 bases from V and 8 bases from J; bases unmatched to any gene: 1. The V gene's germline CDR1 is SGHTA and CDR2 FQGNSA. The CDR3 sequence is 13 residues long. CDR3 nucleotides: TGTGCCAGCAGCTTACAGGGGGCGGAAAAACTGTTTTTT. Translation: CASSLQGAEKLFF.

The chain combines TRBV7-9 with TRBJ1-2, with 9 bases identical to TRBD1. V shed 4 bases, J shed 6 bases, and the junction held 6 bases outside the gene matches. The CDR3 covers 14 residues. Germline V lookup: CDR1 SEHNR, CDR2 FQNEAQ (reference sequence). As DNA, the CDR3 is TGTGCCAGCAGCTCGGGACAGGGAAATCATGGCTACACCTTC. Encoded protein: CASSSGQGNHGYTF.

This clone was seen just once. V gene TRBV27 combines with J gene TRBJ2-1, with a possible D match to TRBD2 (6 bases). V dropped 5 bases and J dropped 6 bases, with 14 bases sitting between them. Germline CDR1 MNHEY, CDR2 SMNVEV (reference sequence). CDR3 length: 14 residues. The CDR3 reads CASSPGTGINEQFF. In nucleotides, the CDR3 is TGTGCCAGCAGTCCGGGGACTGGAATCAATGAGCAGTTCTTC.

This chain joins TRBV29-1 and TRBJ1-3, with D uncertain. The CDR3 is made up of 11 amino acids. V gave up 7 bases and J gave up 4 bases, with 8 bases separating them. Germline V gives CDR1 SQVTM, CDR2 ANQGSEA. The CDR3 is CSADTGNTIYF. Here the CDR3 DNA reads TGCAGCGCCGACACGGGAAACACCATATATTTT.

This clone was picked up one time. The chain combines TRBV7-8 with TRBJ1-2, with a possible D match to TRBD1 (5 bases). The CDR3 sequence is 15 residues long. Germline CDR1 and CDR2: SGHVS and FQNEAQ. The germline V and J ends were trimmed by 5 bases and 3 bases, with 16 bases remaining between them. The CDR3 loop is CASSPGETKDYGYTF. In DNA form, the CDR3 reads TGTGCCAGCAGCCCGGGGGAGACGAAAGACTATGGCTACACCTTC.

V usage is TRBV4-1 and J usage is TRBJ1-6; D not resolved. Germline CDR1 reads MGHRA; CDR2 reads YSYEKL. The germline V and J ends were trimmed by 3 bases and 9 bases, with 12 bases remaining between them. This CDR3 is built from 14 residues. The CDR3 region is CASSQVVTRSPLHF. The CDR3 region has the DNA TGCGCCAGCAGCCAGGTGGTAACACGTTCACCCCTCCACTTT.

The V gene is TRBV9, the J gene TRBJ1-2; possibly TRBD1 for D (5 bases). Germline V gene sequence: CDR1 SGDLS, CDR2 YYNGEE. The V gene lost 0 bases and the J gene lost 9 bases, with 12 bases spanning the gap. The CDR3 consists of 13 residues. The CDR3 DNA follows: TGTGCCAGCAGCGTAGGACAGATTGATAGCTACACCTTC. This translates into CASSVGQIDSYTF.

The chain links TRBV28 to TRBJ1-5; possibly TRBD1 for D (5 bases). Germline V lookup: CDR1 MDHEN, CDR2 SYDVKM. V was shortened by 8 bases and J by 5 bases, with 13 bases between the two germline ends. CDR3 length: 13 amino acids. The CDR3 is CASGGGIHQPQHF. DNA of the CDR3: TGTGCCAGCGGGGGGGGGATCCATCAGCCCCAGCATTTT. Supplemented by reference TRBV28 and TRBJ1-5, the full variable domain reads DVKVTQSSRYLVKRTGEKVFLECVQDMDHENMFWYRQDPGLGLRLIYFSYDVKMKEKGDIPEGYSVSREKKERFSLILESASTNQTSMYLCASGGGIHQPQHFGDGTRLSIL.

V and J are TRBV5-1 and TRBJ2-1, with 16 bases lining up with TRBD2. The CDR3 consists of 17 residues. Germline V gene sequence: CDR1 SGHRS, CDR2 YFSETQ. Trimming removed 4 bases from V and 8 bases from J; junction bases left unmatched: 9. The CDR3 nucleotides read TGCGCCAGCAGCACGGGGACTAGCGGGAGGGCCTCCGATGAGCAGTTCTTC. Protein: CASSTGTSGRASDEQFF.

This clone was found once. V usage is TRBV28 and J usage is TRBJ1-4; 7 bases are a match to TRBD1. The CDR3 has 13 residues. The germline CDR1 and CDR2 sequences are MDHEN and SYDVKM. The V and J ends lost 6 bases and 8 bases, in that order; junction bases with no gene match: 6. The chain's CDR3 is CASRGTRGEKLFF. In DNA, the CDR3 is TGTGCCAGCAGGGGGACCAGGGGGGAAAAACTGTTTTTT.

This clone occurred once. The chain employs TRBV28 and TRBJ1-5; 11 positions match TRBD1. Germline assignment: CDR1 MDHEN and CDR2 SYDVKM. This CDR3 has 13 residues. V lost 7 bases, J lost 14 bases, and 10 bases stayed unmatched. The DNA for the CDR3 is TGTGCCAGCAAAAACGCGCCGGGACAGGGGGAGCATTTT. This gives the protein CASKNAPGQGEHF.

The rearrangement joins TRBV4-1 to TRBJ2-7, with a weak D call TRBD1 (5 bases). The CDR3 consists of 13 residues. The germline V gene encodes CDR1 MGHRA and CDR2 YSYEKL. Between the trimmed V and J ends, which lost 4 bases and 4 bases, there was a span of 11 bases. For the CDR3, the DNA is TGCGCCAGCAGCCGACAGCTGTTTTACGAGCAGTACTTC. It yields the protein CASSRQLFYEQYF.

The gene calls are TRBV7-8 and TRBJ2-1; D might be TRBD1 (6 bases). The CDR3 has 14 residues. CDR1 SGHVS and CDR2 FQNEAQ come from the germline V gene. Trimming removed 3 bases from V and 4 bases from J, with 10 bases in between. Here the CDR3 reads CASSLGGQYNEQFF. CDR3 DNA: TGTGCCAGCAGCTTGGGCGGACAGTACAATGAGCAGTTCTTC.

A few counts support this clone. The CDR3 sequence is CASAIGGSEQFF. The CDR3 DNA is TGTGCCAGTGCCATAGGAGGGAGTGAGCAGTTCTTC. The chain is built from TRBV27 and TRBJ2-1; tentative D call: TRBD2 (6 bases). In germline, CDR1 is MNHEY, CDR2 SMNVEV (reference sequence). The CDR3 is 12 residues long. V dropped 9 bases and J dropped 9 bases, with 15 bases sitting between them.

The chain has TRBV5-1 and TRBJ1-4; 8 nucleotides match TRBD1. Germline CDR1 is SGHRS and CDR2 is YFSETQ. Trimming took 1 base from V and 8 from J; bases not matched to a gene: 7. The CDR3 is 15 amino acids. The CDR3 nucleotides are TGCGCCAGCAGCTTGAGTGCAGGGGGCGAGGAAAAACTGTTTTTT. Protein product: CASSLSAGGEEKLFF.

The chain couples TRBV2 to TRBJ2-3; maybe TRBD1 (6 bases). Germline V CDR1 and CDR2: SNHLY, FYNNEI. V was clipped by 7 bases and J by 1 base, with 21 bases between them. CDR3 length equals 17 residues. The CDR3 spells CASNKDRDPRGTDTQYF. The CDR3 DNA reads as TGTGCCAGCAACAAGGACAGAGATCCTAGGGGCACAGATACGCAGTATTTT.

This chain uses TRBV10-3 with TRBJ2-1, with 12 bases identical to TRBD2. The CDR3 contains 16 residues. Germline V gene sequence: CDR1 ENHRY, CDR2 SYGVKD. Unmatched junction bases numbered 8, after V lost 3 bases and J lost 8 bases. Here the CDR3 DNA reads TGTGCCATCAGTGACGTGACTAGCGGGAGCACCGATGAGCAGTTCTTC. This codes for CAISDVTSGSTDEQFF.

The genes are TRBV27 and TRBJ1-2; 9 nucleotides align to TRBD1. The trim removed 3 bases at V and 8 bases at J, leaving 7 bases unmatched. This CDR3 comprises 14 residues. Germline lookup yields CDR1 MNHEY and CDR2 SMNVEV (reference sequence). CDR3 bases: TGTGCCAGCAGTTTGCACCGGACAGGGGAAGGCTACACCTTC. Protein sequence: CASSLHRTGEGYTF.

V and J are TRBV30 and TRBJ2-3, with D tentatively TRBD2 (5 bases). The germline gives CDR1 GTSNPN, CDR2 SVGIG (reference sequence). The CDR3 consists of 15 residues. V dropped 0 bases and J dropped 0 bases, with 10 bases sitting between them. The CDR3 region has the DNA TGTGCCTGGAGTGTACCGGGGTCGAGCACAGATACGCAGTATTTT. This codes for CAWSVPGSSTDTQYF.